These 18 T cell receptor beta chains share one sample of origin, sequenced in a study of T cell responses to AZD1222 COVID-19 vaccine (dated by TCRdb to the early 2020s). The library was produced with the immunoSEQ multiplex PCR assay. Imported from immuneACCESS, the table was reduced by TCRdb to in-frame sequences with V and J called. These copies leave out some clones; in studies compared against another copy, an unresolved V gene accounts for under half, and the cause of the remainder is not known. The sample profile shows about 140,000 clones; about 92% of them were found once. The top ten clones comprise around 3% of the sample. Reading the label with the study, this specimen's time point is: baseline before first vaccination. Sequencing used peripheral blood, obtained on day 0 of AZD1222 vaccination. The receptors shown here come from an adult in good health.

V and J are TRBV10-3 and TRBJ1-4, with 7 bases aligning to TRBD1. Germline CDR1 ENHRY, CDR2 SYGVKD. V lost 3 bases, J lost 5 bases, and 3 bases stayed unmatched. CDR3 length: 14 amino acids. Here the CDR3 reads CAISDLQGNEKLFF. Here the CDR3 DNA reads TGTGCCATCAGTGACCTACAGGGGAATGAAAAACTGTTTTTT.

Written as DNA, the CDR3 is TGTGCCAGCTCACCGGGACAGGGGCAAGAGACCCAGTACTTC. Translated, it gives CASSPGQGQETQYF. This chain links TRBV18 with TRBJ2-5; 10 bases are a match to TRBD1. Germline V gives CDR1 KGHSH, CDR2 LQKENI. The length of the CDR3 is 14 residues. V dropped 3 bases and J dropped 2; count of bases not matched to a gene: 0.

The chain combines TRBV27 with TRBJ1-5, with D tentatively TRBD1 (5 bases). The CDR3 extends over 16 amino acids. The germline gives CDR1 MNHEY, CDR2 SMNVEV (reference sequence). Trimming took 8 bases from V and 0 from J, leaving 17 bases between them. CDR3 protein: CASRMGRDYSNQPQHF. DNA for the CDR3: TGTGCCAGCCGGATGGGCAGGGACTATAGCAATCAGCCCCAGCATTTT.

This chain joins TRBV7-2 and TRBJ2-7; D unclear. The CDR3 loop spans 13 amino acids. V was trimmed by 4 bases and J by 0 bases, leaving 7 bases between them. CDR1 is SGHTA and CDR2 is FQGNSA in the germline V gene. CDR3 protein: CASSYSTSYEQYF. The DNA of the CDR3 is TGTGCCAGCAGCTACTCAACCTCCTACGAGCAGTACTTC. Drawing the rest from reference TRBV7-2 and TRBJ2-7, the complete variable domain is GAGVSQSPSNKVTEKGKDVELRCDPISGHTALYWYRQSLGQGLEFLIYFQGNSAPDKSGLPSDRFSAERTGGSVSTLTIQRTQQEDSAVYLCASSYSTSYEQYFGPGTRLTVT.

This chain links TRBV7-9 with TRBJ1-1, with TRBD1 matching over 8 bases. Germline V gene data show CDR1 as SEHNR and CDR2 as FQNEAQ (reference sequence). This CDR3 has 15 amino acids. After removal of 4 bases from V and 10 bases from J, the junction contained 14 bases not matched to a gene. The CDR3 DNA reads TGTGCCAGCAGCTCGGCGGCAGGGGGCTCCGATGTAGCTTTCTTT. This encodes CASSSAAGGSDVAFF.

The chain combines TRBV19 with TRBJ1-6; D not certain. CDR1 is LNHDA, CDR2 SQIVND, per germline (reference sequence). The germline V and J ends were trimmed by 5 bases and 7 bases, with 6 bases remaining between them. The CDR3 consists of 12 residues. CDR3 DNA sequence: TGTGCCAGTAGTCCCAGCAATTCACCCCTCCACTTT. Translated, it gives CASSPSNSPLHF.

The rearrangement uses TRBV12-1 and TRBJ2-1; TRBD2, the table's D call, lacks a check against the DNA. TRBV12-1 is a pseudogene. The CDR3 spans 14 residues. CDR3 sequence (DNA): TGTGCCAGCAGCTTATGCCGACGGGGCAATGAGCAGTTCTTC. This gives the protein CASSLCRRGNEQFF.

The chain has TRBV27 and TRBJ2-7; 7 bases are shared with TRBD2. Germline V CDR1 and CDR2: MNHEY, SMNVEV (reference sequence). The CDR3 contains 14 residues. V was clipped by 5 bases and J by 0 bases; unmatched bases: 4. The CDR3 sequence: CASSRSGNSYEQYF. The CDR3 nucleotides read TGTGCCAGCAGTCGAAGCGGGAACTCCTACGAGCAGTACTTC.

The V and J genes are TRBV7-7 and TRBJ2-5; 7 bases line up with TRBD1. This CDR3 is built from 15 residues. With 2 bases clipped from V and 6 bases from J, the junction kept 9 bases outside the gene matches. The V gene's germline CDR1 is SSHAT and CDR2 FNYEAQ (reference sequence). DNA of the CDR3: TGTGCCAGCAGCTTATTGACAGGGAGATCGAAGACCCAGTACTTC. Translation gives CASSLLTGRSKTQYF. The full variable domain, its missing parts supplied by reference TRBV7-7 and TRBJ2-5, is GAGVSQSPRYKVTKRGQDVTLRCDPISSHATLYWYQQALGQGPEFLTYFNYEAQPDKSGLPSDRFSAERPEGSISTLTIQRTEQRDSAMYRCASSLLTGRSKTQYFGPGTRLLVL.

The rearrangement links TRBV9 to TRBJ1-1, with no clear D. Germline CDR1 and CDR2: SGDLS and YYNGEE. V was clipped by 4 bases and J by 4 bases, with 11 bases between them. This CDR3 comprises 13 residues. The DNA of the CDR3 is TGTGCCAGCAGCCCAGAGGGTGGCACTGAAGCTTTCTTT. Translation: CASSPEGGTEAFF.

The chain combines TRBV5-1 with TRBJ2-5; TRBD1 agrees at 8 bases. The trim removed 2 bases at V and 4 bases at J, leaving 16 bases unmatched. The germline V gene has CDR1 SGHRS and CDR2 YFSETQ. This CDR3 spans 18 amino acids. As DNA, the CDR3 is TGCGCCAGCAGCTTTCAGACAGGGACAGACAGGGGAGGAGAGACCCAGTACTTC. Its protein is CASSFQTGTDRGGETQYF.

DNA of the CDR3: TGCGCCAGCAGCCAATTGGGGATAACTAATGAAAAACTGTTTTTT. This encodes CASSQLGITNEKLFF. This sequence joins TRBV4-1 and TRBJ1-4, with unresolved D. V was cut by 2 bases and J by 1 base, with 8 bases left in between. CDR3 length: 15 residues. From germline, CDR1 is MGHRA and CDR2 YSYEKL.

The chain joins TRBV5-5 to TRBJ2-1; 8 bases match TRBD1. With V trimmed by 0 bases and J by 8 bases, 7 bases remained unmatched. The CDR3 runs 15 residues. CDR1 and CDR2 from the germline V gene are SGHKS and YYEKEE (reference sequence). As DNA, the CDR3 is TGTGCCAGCAGCTTGGCCTGGCCAGGGGGCTATGAGCAGTTCTTC. Its translation: CASSLAWPGGYEQFF.

The V gene is TRBV23-1, the J gene TRBJ1-5; weak D call: TRBD1 (5 bases). TRBV23-1 carries the ORF label, with uncertain function. This CDR3 is built from 15 residues. V dropped 2 bases and J dropped 4 bases, with 12 bases sitting between them. CDR3 DNA: TGCGCCAGCAGTCAAGGGGTAGGGGAAAATCAGCCCCAGCATTTT. It is translated as CASSQGVGENQPQHF.

V gene TRBV10-2 combines with J gene TRBJ2-2, with D maybe TRBD1 (5 bases). The CDR3 runs to 12 residues. Germline CDR1 reads WSHSY; CDR2 reads SAAADI. V lost 6 bases, J lost 6 bases, and 8 bases lay in between. CDR3 in amino acids: CASSQGSGELFF. The CDR3 nucleotides are TGCGCCAGCAGCCAGGGATCCGGGGAGCTGTTTTTT.

This chain links TRBV5-6 with TRBJ2-1, with D tentatively TRBD2 (5 bases). The CDR3 is made up of 15 amino acids. V was pared by 2 bases and J by 0 bases, with 9 bases between. Germline loops: CDR1 SGHDT, CDR2 YYEEEE. The CDR3 sequence: CASSFASGSYNEQFF. The CDR3 DNA is TGTGCCAGCAGCTTCGCCAGCGGCTCCTACAATGAGCAGTTCTTC.

J is TRBJ2-7 and V is TRBV4-2, with unresolved D. The CDR3 has 13 residues. The V end was cut by 5 bases, the J end by 3 bases, with 11 bases between. From germline, CDR1 is LGHNA and CDR2 YNFKEQ. In nucleotides, the CDR3 is TGTGCCAGCAGCACGACGGGTAGCTACGAGCAGTACTTC. Translated: CASSTTGSYEQYF.

V usage is TRBV30 and J usage is TRBJ1-1, with D unclear. Between the trimmed V and J ends, which lost 1 base and 7 bases, there was a span of 7 bases. Germline values: CDR1 GTSNPN, CDR2 SVGIG (reference sequence). This CDR3 has 11 residues. DNA for the CDR3: TGTGCCTGGAGTGGTGGCAGTGAAGCTTTCTTT. Its protein is CAWSGGSEAFF.